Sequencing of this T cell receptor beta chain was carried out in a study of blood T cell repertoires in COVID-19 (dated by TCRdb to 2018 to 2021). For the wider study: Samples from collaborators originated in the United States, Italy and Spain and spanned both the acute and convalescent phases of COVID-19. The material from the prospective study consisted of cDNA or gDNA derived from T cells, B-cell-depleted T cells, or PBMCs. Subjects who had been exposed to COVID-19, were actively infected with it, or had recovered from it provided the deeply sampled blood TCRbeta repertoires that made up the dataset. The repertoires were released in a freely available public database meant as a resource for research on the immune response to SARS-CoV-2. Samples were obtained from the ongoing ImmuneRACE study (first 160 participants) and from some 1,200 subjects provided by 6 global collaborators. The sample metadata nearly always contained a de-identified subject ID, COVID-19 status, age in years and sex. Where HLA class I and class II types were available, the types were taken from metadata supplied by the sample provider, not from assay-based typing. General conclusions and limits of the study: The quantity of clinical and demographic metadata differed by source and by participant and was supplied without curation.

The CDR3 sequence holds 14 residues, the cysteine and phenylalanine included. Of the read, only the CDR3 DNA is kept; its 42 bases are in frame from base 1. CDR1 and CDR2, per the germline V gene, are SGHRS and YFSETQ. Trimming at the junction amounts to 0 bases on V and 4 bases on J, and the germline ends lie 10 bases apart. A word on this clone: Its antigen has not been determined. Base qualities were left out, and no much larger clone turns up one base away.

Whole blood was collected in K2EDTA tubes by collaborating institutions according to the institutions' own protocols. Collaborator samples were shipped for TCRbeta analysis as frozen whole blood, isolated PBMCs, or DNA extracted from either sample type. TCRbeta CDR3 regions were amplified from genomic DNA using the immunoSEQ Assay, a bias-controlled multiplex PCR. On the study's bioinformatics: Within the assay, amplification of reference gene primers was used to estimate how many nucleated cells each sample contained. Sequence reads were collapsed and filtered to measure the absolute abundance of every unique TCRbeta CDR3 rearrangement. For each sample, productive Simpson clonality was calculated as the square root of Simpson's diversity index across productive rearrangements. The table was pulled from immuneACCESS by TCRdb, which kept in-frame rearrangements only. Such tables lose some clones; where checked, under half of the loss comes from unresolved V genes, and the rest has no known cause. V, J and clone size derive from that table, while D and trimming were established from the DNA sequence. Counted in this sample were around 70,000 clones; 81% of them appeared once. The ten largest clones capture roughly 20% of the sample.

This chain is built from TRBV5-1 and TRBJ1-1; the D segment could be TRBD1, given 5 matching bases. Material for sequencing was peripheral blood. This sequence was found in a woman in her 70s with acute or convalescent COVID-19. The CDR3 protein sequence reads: CASSLAAGITEAFF. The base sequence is TGCGCCAGCAGCTTGGCGGCAGGGATCACTGAAGCTTTCTTT.